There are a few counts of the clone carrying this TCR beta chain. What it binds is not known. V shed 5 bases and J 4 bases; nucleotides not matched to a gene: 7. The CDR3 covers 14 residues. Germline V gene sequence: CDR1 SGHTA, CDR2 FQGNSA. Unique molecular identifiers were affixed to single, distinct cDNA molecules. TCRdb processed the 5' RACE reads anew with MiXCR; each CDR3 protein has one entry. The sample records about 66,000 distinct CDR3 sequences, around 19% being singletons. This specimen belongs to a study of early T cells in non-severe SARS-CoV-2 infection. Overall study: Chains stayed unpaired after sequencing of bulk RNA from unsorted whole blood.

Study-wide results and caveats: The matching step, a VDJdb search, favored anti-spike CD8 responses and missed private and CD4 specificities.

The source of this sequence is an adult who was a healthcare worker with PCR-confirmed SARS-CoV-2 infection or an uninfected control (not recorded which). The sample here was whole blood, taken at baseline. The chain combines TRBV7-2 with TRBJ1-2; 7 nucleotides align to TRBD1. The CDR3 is CASSQSRDSYGYTF. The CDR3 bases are TGTGCCAGCAGCCAATCCCGGGACAGCTATGGCTACACCTTC.